These 14 T cell receptor beta chains came from one sample sequenced in a study of T cell clonality in common variable immunodeficiency. Using immunoSEQ multiplex PCR, the repertoire was profiled, and TCRdb retains in-frame clones only, with some absent. The counts give tens of thousands of clones, none of them seen only once; roughly 5.5% is held by the top ten. The source material was peripheral blood mononuclear cells. All receptors derive from a person aged 18 to 70 in good health.

This clone was picked up many times. The CDR3 extends 3 residues past the end of the read, so its final part is completed from the germline J gene. The rearrangement uses TRBV6-2 or TRBV6-3 and TRBJ1-1; a possible D gene is TRBD1 (5 bases). V lost 8 bases and J lost 2, with 9 bases in between. CDR3 length: 12 amino acids. CDR1 and CDR2 from the germline V gene are MNHEY and SVGEGT. The chain's CDR3 is CASRQTNTEAFF. CDR3 bases read: TGTGCCAGCCGACAGACTAACACTGAA.

This clone was seen ten or more times. The observed sequence ends 3 residues before the CDR3 terminus, with the missing tail filled in from the germline J gene. The V call is TRBV20-1, the J call TRBJ2-3; possible D gene TRBD2, 5 bases. The CDR3 length is 13 residues. V was shortened by 3 bases and J by 5 bases, with 12 bases between the two germline ends. Germline loops: CDR1 DFQATT, CDR2 SNEGSKA (reference sequence). The DNA read from the CDR3 is TGCAGTGCTAGTATACACGGGGAAGATACG. This translates into CSASIHGEDT. The entire CDR3 is CSASIHGEDTQYF.

There are many counts of this clone. The read terminates 3 residues ahead of where the CDR3 ends, so the germline J gene completes it. This chain joins TRBV5-4 and TRBJ2-2, with a possible D match to TRBD2 (5 bases). Germline V gives CDR1 SGHNT, CDR2 YYREEE (reference sequence). CDR3 length: 16 residues. Trimming shortened V by 5 bases and J by 1 base, and 15 bases separated the two germline ends. The CDR3 reads CASSVLGLLNTGELFF. The sequenced part of the CDR3 DNA is TGTGCCAGCAGTGTTTTAGGACTCCTGAACACCGGGGAG.

This clone came up many times. The CDR3 DNA, read in part, is TGTGCCAGCAGTCCGGGGGTAGAAAAA. It is translated as CASSPGVEK. The whole CDR3 sequence reads CASSPGVEKLFF. The chain combines TRBV28 with TRBJ1-4, with D tentatively TRBD1 (5 bases). The read stops 3 residues short of the end of the CDR3; the missing end is completed from the germline J gene. V lost 5 bases and J lost 8, with 9 bases in between. The length of the CDR3 is 12 residues. In germline, CDR1 is MDHEN, CDR2 SYDVKM.

There are many counts of this clone. A read error is possible here, since a much larger clone lies one base away. The read gets to within 3 residues of the CDR3 end, and the germline J gene fills in the rest. This chain links TRBV5-4 with TRBJ1-1; D gene ambiguous. V was clipped by 0 bases and J by 1 base, with 4 bases between them. This CDR3 is built from 13 residues. Germline CDR1 SGHNT, CDR2 YYREEE (reference sequence). The DNA read from the CDR3 is TGTGCCAGCAGCTTGGAGGGGAACACTGAA. This encodes CASSLEGNTE. In full, the CDR3 reads CASSLEGNTEAFF.

This clone was observed many times. The covered CDR3 bases are TGCAGTGCTAGGCAAGACAGGCGGAAGGCTAACACTGAA. It specifies CSARQDRRKANTE. The whole CDR3 sequence is CSARQDRRKANTEAFF. The J gene is TRBJ1-1, the V gene TRBV20-1, with TRBD1 as a possible D gene (6 bases). The CDR3 extends 3 residues past the end of the read, so its final part is completed from the germline J gene. Trimming stripped 3 bases from V and 2 bases from J, with 19 bases between. CDR1 is DFQATT and CDR2 is SNEGSKA in the germline V gene (reference sequence). CDR3 length: 16 amino acids.

This clone was seen ten or more times. The read stops 3 residues short of the end of the CDR3; the missing end is completed from the germline J gene. The rearrangement uses TRBV20-1 and TRBJ2-1; 9 bases agree with TRBD2. CDR1 and CDR2 (germline): DFQATT, SNEGSKA (reference sequence). CDR3 size: 16 residues. The J segment lost 4 bases and the V segment lost 5 bases, leaving 12 bases of the junction unmatched. The CDR3 sequence: CSASRPSSGIYNEQFF. CDR3 DNA (partial): TGCAGTGCTTCCCGCCCTTCTAGCGGGATTTACAATGAG.

In its sample, this clone was seen many times. The CDR3 end lies 3 residues beyond the end of the read and is filled in from the germline J gene. The chain couples TRBV6-1 to TRBJ1-1, with 9 bases matching TRBD1. CDR1 and CDR2 (germline): MNHNS, SASEGT. The CDR3 is made up of 11 amino acids. The CDR3 sequence is CASSGDREAFF. The part of the CDR3 DNA that was read is TGTGCCAGCAGTGGGGACAGGGAG.

This clone was counted ten times or more. The read terminates 3 residues before the CDR3 end, so the remaining end is supplied by the germline J gene. This chain joins TRBV5-1 and TRBJ2-3; 9 bases fit TRBD1. Germline V CDR1 and CDR2: SGHRS, YFSETQ. The J segment lost 3 bases and the V segment lost 5 bases, leaving 4 bases of the junction unmatched. There are 14 residues in the CDR3. The CDR3 loop is CASSRDRETDTQYF. CDR3 DNA (partial): TGCGCCAGCAGTCGGGACAGGGAGACAGATACG.

This clone came up many times. The missing CDR3 end, 3 residues past where the read stops, is filled in from the germline J gene. The gene calls are TRBV5-1 and TRBJ2-1; 9 bases line up with TRBD1. Germline lookup yields CDR1 SGHRS and CDR2 YFSETQ. The CDR3 runs to 14 residues. V gave up 4 bases and J gave up 5 bases; unmatched junction bases: 4. This CDR3 reads CASSGRTGDNEQFF. The DNA read from the CDR3 is TGCGCCAGCAGCGGAAGGACAGGGGACAATGAG.

This clone was observed at least ten times. The read ends 3 residues shy of where the CDR3 ends; the end is completed using the germline J gene. The rearrangement links TRBV28 to TRBJ1-4; D possibly corresponds to TRBD1 (6 bases). Germline V gene lookup returns CDR1 MDHEN and CDR2 SYDVKM. Trimming stripped 5 bases from V and 8 bases from J, with 15 bases between. The CDR3 is 14 residues long. This chain's CDR3 is CASSIGQHREKLFF. The covered CDR3 bases are TGTGCCAGCAGTATCGGACAGCATCGAGAAAAA.

This clone was seen at least ten times. The sequenced CDR3 bases are TGCAGTGCTAGAGATCTCTCTGAA. Translated: CSARDLSE. The whole CDR3 protein reads CSARDLSEAFF. This chain connects TRBV20-1 to TRBJ1-1; D unclear. The sequence runs out 3 residues before the end of the CDR3; the remainder is reconstructed from the germline J gene. The CDR3 covers 11 residues. Germline values: CDR1 DFQATT, CDR2 SNEGSKA (reference sequence). V lost 0 bases and J 6 bases, leaving 5 bases between the germline ends.

This clone has at least ten counts. Read sequence stops 3 residues before the CDR3 end, and the germline J gene provides the missing end. This sequence joins TRBV7-7 and TRBJ2-5; TRBD1 aligns across 9 bases. V lost 4 bases and J lost 2; bases outside the gene matches: 5. Germline CDR1 reads SSHAT; CDR2 reads FNYEAQ (reference sequence). CDR3 length: 15 residues. CDR3 DNA (partial): TGTGCCAGCAGCTGGGGGACAGGGCATCAAGAGACC. It yields the protein CASSWGTGHQET. The whole CDR3 reads CASSWGTGHQETQYF.

This clone was observed at least ten times. The sequence runs out 3 residues before the end of the CDR3; the remainder is reconstructed from the germline J gene. The chain employs TRBV5-1 and TRBJ1-6; TRBD1 matches at 8 bases. CDR3 size: 14 residues. CDR1 is SGHRS and CDR2 is YFSETQ in the germline V gene. Germline trimming cut 5 bases from V and 9 bases from J; bases unmatched to any gene: 7. CDR3 amino acids: CASRSGQVGSPLHF. The CDR3 bases that were read are TGCGCCAGCAGGTCGGGACAGGTGGGTTCACCC.